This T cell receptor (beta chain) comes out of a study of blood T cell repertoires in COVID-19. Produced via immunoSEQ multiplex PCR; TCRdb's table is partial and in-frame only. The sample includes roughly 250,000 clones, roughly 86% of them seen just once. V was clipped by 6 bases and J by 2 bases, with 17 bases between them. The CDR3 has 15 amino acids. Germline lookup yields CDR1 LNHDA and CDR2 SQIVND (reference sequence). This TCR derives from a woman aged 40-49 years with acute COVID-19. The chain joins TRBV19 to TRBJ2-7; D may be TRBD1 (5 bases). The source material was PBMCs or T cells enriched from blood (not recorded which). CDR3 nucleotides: TGTGCCAGTAGGGACCAATCAGGGTTTCCCTACGAGCAGTACTTC. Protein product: CASRDQSGFPYEQYF.